This record concerns one T cell receptor (beta chain) sequence. The record originates from a study of blood T cell repertoires in COVID-19. Study-level background: Italy, Spain and the United States were the sources of the convalescent and acute COVID-19 samples. T cells, B-cell-depleted T cells, or PBMCs supplied cDNA or gDNA.

Under the authors' procedure: Amplified reference gene primers provided the basis for estimating nucleated cell counts. The repertoire was sequenced with immunoSEQ multiplex PCR; TCRdb's copy has only in-frame clones and lacks some. The V and J calls and clone size are taken from that table; D and trimming were inferred from the DNA. The sample contains about 380,000 clones, more than 70% of which appear only once. Germline V gene sequence: CDR1 MNHEY, CDR2 SVGEGT. This CDR3 comprises 12 residues. V dropped 4 bases and J dropped 6; count of bases not matched to a gene: 0. The material sequenced was peripheral blood. The chain carries TRBV6-2 or TRBV6-3 and TRBJ2-3; 8 nucleotides align to TRBD2. The source is a man aged 35-49 years with acute or convalescent COVID-19. The CDR3: CASSLAGDTQYF. CDR3 nucleotides: TGTGCCAGCAGTTTAGCGGGGGATACGCAGTATTTT.